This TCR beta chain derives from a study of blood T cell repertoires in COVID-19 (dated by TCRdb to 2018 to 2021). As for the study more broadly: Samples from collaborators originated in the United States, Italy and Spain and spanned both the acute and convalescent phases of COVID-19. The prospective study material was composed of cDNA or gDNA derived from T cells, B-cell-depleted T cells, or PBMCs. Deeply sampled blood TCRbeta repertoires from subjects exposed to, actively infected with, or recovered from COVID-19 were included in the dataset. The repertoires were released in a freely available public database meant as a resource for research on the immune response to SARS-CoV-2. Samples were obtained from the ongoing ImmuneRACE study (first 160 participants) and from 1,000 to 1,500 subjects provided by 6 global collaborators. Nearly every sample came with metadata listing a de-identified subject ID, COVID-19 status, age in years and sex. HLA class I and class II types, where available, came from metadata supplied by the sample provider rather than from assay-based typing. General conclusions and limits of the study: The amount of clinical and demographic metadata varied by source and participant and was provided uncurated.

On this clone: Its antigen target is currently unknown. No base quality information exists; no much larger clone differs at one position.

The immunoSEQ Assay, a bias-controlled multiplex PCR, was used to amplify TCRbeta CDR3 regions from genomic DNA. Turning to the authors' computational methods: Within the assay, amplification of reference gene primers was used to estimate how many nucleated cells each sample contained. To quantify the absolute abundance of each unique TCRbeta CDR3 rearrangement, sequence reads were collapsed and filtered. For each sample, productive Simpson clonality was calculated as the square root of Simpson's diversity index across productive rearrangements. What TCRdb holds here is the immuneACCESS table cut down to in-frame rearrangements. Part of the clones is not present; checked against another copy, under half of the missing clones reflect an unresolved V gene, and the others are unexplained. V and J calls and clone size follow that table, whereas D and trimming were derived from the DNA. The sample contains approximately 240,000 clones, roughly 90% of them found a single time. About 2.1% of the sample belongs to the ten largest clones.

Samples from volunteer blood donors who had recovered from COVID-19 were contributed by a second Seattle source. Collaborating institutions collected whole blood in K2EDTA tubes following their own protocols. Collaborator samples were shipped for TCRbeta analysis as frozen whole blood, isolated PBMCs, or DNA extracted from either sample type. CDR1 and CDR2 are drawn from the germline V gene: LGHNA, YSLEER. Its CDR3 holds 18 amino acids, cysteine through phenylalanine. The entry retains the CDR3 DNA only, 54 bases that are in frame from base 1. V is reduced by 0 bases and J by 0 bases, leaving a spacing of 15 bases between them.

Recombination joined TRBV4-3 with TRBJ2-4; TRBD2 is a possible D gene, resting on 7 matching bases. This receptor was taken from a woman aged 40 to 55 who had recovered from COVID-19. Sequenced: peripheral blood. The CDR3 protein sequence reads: CASSQDWTRGLAKNIQYF. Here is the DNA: TGCGCCAGCAGCCAAGATTGGACGCGGGGGCTAGCCAAAAACATTCAGTACTTC.